The rows below give T cell receptor beta chains drawn from one sample of a study of beta chain features in type 1 diabetes. TCRdb's copy holds only in-frame clones and misses some; the assay was immunoSEQ multiplex PCR. The sample contains 140,000 to 150,000 clones, around an eighth of which appear only once. Sequencing was performed on central memory CD4+ T cells from blood. These receptors all come from a young man with type 1 diabetes. Each CDR3 is given with its conserved first and last residue. The order of the fields is V gene, D gene, clone size, J gene, CDR3 protein, CDR3 DNA. A D gene is named only where the DNA matches it firmly. Size is stated for part of the rows, as once, few or many counts, or as a class when the clone is expanded.

V: TRBV6-6; D: .; size: .; J: TRBJ1-1; CDR3: CASSRQPTAFF; DNA: TGTGCCAGCAGCAGGCAGCCGACGGCTTTCTTT
V: TRBV29-1; D: .; size: .; J: TRBJ2-7; CDR3: CSVMDGLTYEQYF; DNA: TGCAGCGTGATGGACGGCCTGACCTACGAGCAGTACTTC
V: TRBV29-1; D: .; size: .; J: TRBJ2-7; CDR3: CSVEEAGVEQYF; DNA: TGCAGCGTTGAGGAGGCAGGGGTCGAGCAGTACTTC
V: TRBV7-3; D: .; size: many; J: TRBJ2-4; CDR3: CASSSLPRGRGNIQYF; DNA: TGTGCCAGCAGCTCCTTACCTCGAGGCCGTGGAAACATTCAGTACTTC
V: TRBV2; D: .; size: few; J: TRBJ2-7; CDR3: CAVSTDLFYEQYF; DNA: TGTGCCGTATCGACCGACTTGTTCTACGAGCAGTACTTC
V: TRBV7-2; D: TRBD2; size: few; J: TRBJ2-7; CDR3: CASSLDPSGGYEQYF; DNA: TGTGCCAGCAGCTTAGACCCTAGCGGGGGTTACGAGCAGTACTTC
V: TRBV4-2; D: .; size: few; J: TRBJ2-3; CDR3: CASSQDYVGSTDTQYF; DNA: TGTGCCAGCAGCCAAGATTACGTAGGCAGCACAGATACGCAGTATTTT
V: TRBV2; D: TRBD2; size: .; J: TRBJ2-3; CDR3: CASSGLAGPQGTQYF; DNA: TGTGCCAGCAGTGGACTAGCGGGGCCCCAAGGGACGCAGTATTTT
V: TRBV18; D: .; size: few; J: TRBJ2-1; CDR3: CASSPLQGSYNEQFF; DNA: TGTGCCAGCTCACCACTCCAGGGATCCTACAATGAGCAGTTCTTC
V: TRBV27; D: TRBD1; size: .; J: TRBJ1-2; CDR3: CASSPLDRQSGGYTF; DNA: TGTGCCAGCAGTCCCTTGGACAGGCAATCGGGTGGCTACACCTTC
V: TRBV18; D: TRBD2; size: .; J: TRBJ2-1; CDR3: CASSPLSGAREQFF; DNA: TGTGCCAGCTCACCACTGAGCGGGGCGCGTGAGCAGTTCTTC
V: TRBV9; D: .; size: few; J: TRBJ2-5; CDR3: CASSVSSWGSRETQYF; DNA: TGTGCCAGCAGCGTAAGCTCTTGGGGCTCCCGGGAGACCCAGTACTTC
V: TRBV28; D: .; size: few; J: TRBJ1-4; CDR3: CASSGPVNREQKLFF; DNA: TGTGCCAGCAGTGGCCCCGTGAACAGGGAGCAAAAACTGTTTTTT
V: TRBV6-6; D: TRBD1; size: .; J: TRBJ2-5; CDR3: CASSSTGDRETQYF; DNA: TGTGCCAGCAGTTCGACAGGGGATAGGGAGACCCAGTACTTC
V: TRBV29-1; D: .; size: .; J: TRBJ1-6; CDR3: CSGRTGLNSPLHF; DNA: TGCAGCGGCCGTACAGGGCTCAATTCACCCCTCCACTTT
V: TRBV28; D: .; size: .; J: TRBJ1-5; CDR3: CASGNQPQHF; DNA: TGTGCCAGCGGCAATCAGCCCCAGCATTTT
V: TRBV9; D: TRBD2; size: many; J: TRBJ2-7; CDR3: CASSVAGGPLDEQYF; DNA: TGTGCCAGCAGCGTAGCGGGGGGTCCCCTCGACGAGCAGTACTTC
V: TRBV4-1; D: .; size: .; J: TRBJ2-1; CDR3: CASSQVGSYNEQFF; DNA: TGCGCCAGCAGCCAAGTGGGCTCCTACAATGAGCAGTTCTTC
V: TRBV18; D: .; size: .; J: TRBJ1-1; CDR3: CASSPSRARDEAFF; DNA: TGTGCCAGCTCACCTTCCAGAGCCCGGGACGAAGCTTTCTTT
V: TRBV29-1; D: .; size: few; J: TRBJ1-2; CDR3: CSYGGSGYGYTF; DNA: TGCAGCTACGGGGGGTCAGGCTATGGCTACACCTTC
V: TRBV7-9; D: TRBD2; size: .; J: TRBJ2-3; CDR3: CASSLSSGENTDTQYF; DNA: TGTGCCAGCAGTTTATCTAGCGGGGAAAACACAGATACGCAGTATTTT
V: TRBV23-1; D: TRBD1; size: few; J: TRBJ2-7; CDR3: CASSQRPGGYEQYF; DNA: TGCGCCAGCAGTCAAAGGCCAGGGGGCTACGAGCAGTACTTC
V: TRBV7-9; D: .; size: .; J: TRBJ1-2; CDR3: CASSFLINGTF; DNA: TGTGCCAGCAGCTTTTTAATCAATGGCACCTTC
V: TRBV30; D: .; size: few; J: TRBJ1-1; CDR3: CAWNPGGLNTEAFF; DNA: TGTGCCTGGAACCCGGGGGGGTTGAACACTGAAGCTTTCTTT
V: TRBV25-1; D: .; size: many; J: TRBJ2-5; CDR3: CASSDRGAGETQYF; DNA: TGTGCCAGCAGTGATAGAGGGGCCGGGGAGACCCAGTACTTC
V: TRBV30; D: TRBD2; size: few; J: TRBJ2-3; CDR3: CAWSSGGNTDTQYF; DNA: TGTGCCTGGTCGAGCGGGGGGAACACAGATACGCAGTATTTT
V: TRBV25-1; D: .; size: .; J: TRBJ1-1; CDR3: CASSDGTGDTEAFF; DNA: TGTGCCAGCAGTGACGGGACGGGGGACACTGAAGCTTTCTTT
V: TRBV5-1; D: .; size: .; J: TRBJ1-2; CDR3: CASSSGPTAGYTF; DNA: TGCGCCAGCAGCTCCGGGCCCACGGCTGGCTACACCTTC
V: TRBV18; D: .; size: few; J: TRBJ1-2; CDR3: CASSPVDRNSNYGYTF; DNA: TGTGCCAGCTCACCGGTAGACAGAAACTCTAACTATGGCTACACCTTC
V: TRBV28; D: .; size: few; J: TRBJ2-6; CDR3: CASSFWLSNSGANVLTF; DNA: TGTGCCAGCAGTTTTTGGTTGTCGAACTCTGGGGCCAACGTCCTGACTTTC
V: TRBV5-6; D: TRBD2; size: few; J: TRBJ2-5; CDR3: CASSFLAGGQETQYF; DNA: TGTGCCAGCAGCTTTTTAGCGGGGGGTCAAGAGACCCAGTACTTC
V: TRBV29-1; D: .; size: few; J: TRBJ2-1; CDR3: CSEEGAGNEQFF; DNA: TGCAGCGAAGAGGGGGCGGGGAATGAGCAGTTCTTC
V: TRBV30; D: .; size: .; J: TRBJ1-1; CDR3: CAWNGRANNPEAFF; DNA: TGTGCCTGGAACGGTAGGGCAAACAATCCTGAAGCTTTCTTT
V: TRBV2; D: .; size: .; J: TRBJ1-6; CDR3: CASSPTRLSSPLHF; DNA: TGTGCCAGCAGTCCGACACGACTGAGTTCACCCCTCCACTTT
V: TRBV9; D: .; size: .; J: TRBJ2-7; CDR3: CASSSRTGTYEQYF; DNA: TGTGCCAGCAGCTCGAGGACGGGAACCTACGAGCAGTACTTC
V: TRBV7-9; D: .; size: many; J: TRBJ2-7; CDR3: CASTPRPSSYEQYF; DNA: TGTGCCAGCACCCCGCGCCCCAGCTCCTACGAGCAGTACTTC
V: TRBV7-9; D: .; size: .; J: TRBJ2-5; CDR3: CASSLFSQIHQYF; DNA: TGTGCCAGCAGCTTATTCAGCCAGATTCACCAGTACTTC
V: TRBV29-1; D: .; size: few; J: TRBJ2-7; CDR3: CSVELGPPAYEQYF; DNA: TGCAGCGTTGAACTCGGACCCCCGGCCTACGAGCAGTACTTC
V: TRBV7-9; D: TRBD1; size: few; J: TRBJ2-7; CDR3: CASSSLTGYYEQYF; DNA: TGTGCCAGCAGCTCGCTGACAGGGTACTACGAGCAGTACTTC
V: TRBV19; D: .; size: few; J: TRBJ2-7; CDR3: CASSTGAPGEQYF; DNA: TGTGCCAGTAGTACGGGGGCCCCTGGAGAGCAGTACTTC
V: TRBV7-2; D: TRBD2; size: .; J: TRBJ2-7; CDR3: CASSFWTSGEQYF; DNA: TGTGCCAGCAGCTTTTGGACTAGCGGCGAGCAGTACTTC
V: TRBV7-9; D: .; size: few; J: TRBJ1-1; CDR3: CASSGTQGRDTEAFF; DNA: TGTGCCAGCAGCGGAACTCAGGGGCGCGATACTGAAGCTTTCTTT
V: TRBV18; D: TRBD1; size: .; J: TRBJ1-5; CDR3: CASSRTGTDAQPQHF; DNA: TGTGCCAGCTCAAGGACAGGGACCGATGCACAGCCCCAGCATTTT
V: TRBV7-9; D: .; size: few; J: TRBJ1-4; CDR3: CASSQYGGNEKLFF; DNA: TGTGCCAGCAGCCAATACGGAGGAAATGAAAAACTGTTTTTT
V: TRBV4-1; D: .; size: .; J: TRBJ1-4; CDR3: CASSQGARGINEKLFF; DNA: TGCGCCAGCAGCCAAGGGGCCAGGGGTATTAATGAAAAACTGTTTTTT
V: TRBV6-1; D: .; size: few; J: TRBJ2-4; CDR3: CASVPITGMDIQYF; DNA: TGTGCCAGCGTCCCTATCACAGGGATGGACATTCAGTACTTC